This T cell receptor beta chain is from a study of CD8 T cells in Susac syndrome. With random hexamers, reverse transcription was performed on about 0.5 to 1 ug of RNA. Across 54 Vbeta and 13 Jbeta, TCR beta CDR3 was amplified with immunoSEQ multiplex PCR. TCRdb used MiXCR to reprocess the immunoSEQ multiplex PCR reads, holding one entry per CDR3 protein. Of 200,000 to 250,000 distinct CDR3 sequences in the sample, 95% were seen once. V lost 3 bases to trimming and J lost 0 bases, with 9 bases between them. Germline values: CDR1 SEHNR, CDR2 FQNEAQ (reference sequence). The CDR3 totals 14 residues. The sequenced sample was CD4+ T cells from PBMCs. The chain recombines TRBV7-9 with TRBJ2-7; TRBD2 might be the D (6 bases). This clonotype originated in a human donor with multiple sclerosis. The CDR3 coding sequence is TGTGCCAGCAGCTTGGGGGGAGGCTCCTACGAGCAGTACTTC. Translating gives CASSLGGGSYEQYF.